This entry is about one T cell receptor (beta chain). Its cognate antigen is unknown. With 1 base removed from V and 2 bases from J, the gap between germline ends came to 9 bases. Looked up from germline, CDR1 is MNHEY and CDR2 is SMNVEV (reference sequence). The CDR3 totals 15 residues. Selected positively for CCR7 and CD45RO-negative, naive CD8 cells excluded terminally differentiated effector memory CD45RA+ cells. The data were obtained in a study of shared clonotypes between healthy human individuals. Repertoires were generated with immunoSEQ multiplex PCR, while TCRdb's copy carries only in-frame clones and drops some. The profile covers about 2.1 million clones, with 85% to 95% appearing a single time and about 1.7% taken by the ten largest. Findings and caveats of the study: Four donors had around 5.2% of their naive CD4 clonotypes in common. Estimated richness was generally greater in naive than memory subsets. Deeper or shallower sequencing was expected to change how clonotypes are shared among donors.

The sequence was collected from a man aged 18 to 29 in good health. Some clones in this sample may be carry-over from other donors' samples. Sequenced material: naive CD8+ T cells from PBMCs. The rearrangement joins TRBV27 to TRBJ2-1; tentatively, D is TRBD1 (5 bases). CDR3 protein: CASSLWGTTYNEQFF. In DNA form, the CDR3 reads TGTGCCAGCAGTTTATGGGGCACAACCTACAATGAGCAGTTCTTC.